This T cell receptor beta chain was recorded in a study of cytomegalovirus exposure and HLA in healthy donors. Turning to the study itself: From donors who were HLA-typed, an early data release held 75 million to 85 million unique TCRs.

CDR1 and CDR2 from the germline V gene are MNHNS and SASEGT. The CDR3 consists of 16 residues. Trimming took 4 bases from V and 3 from J; bases not matched to a gene: 6. About this clone: Its antigen remains unknown.

The PCR ran on 60 Vbeta and 13 Jbeta primers. The assay was immunoSEQ multiplex PCR, and TCRdb's table has in-frame clones only and misses some. The sample includes 150,000 to 200,000 clones, roughly 79% of them seen just once. Study-level results: Reports described diagnosis of cytomegalovirus status by the classifier as highly specific and sensitive. By a later analysis, the bulk of CMV-associated TCR beta chains appeared HLA-restricted. Sequencing depth roughly uniform across donors was assumed in presence/absence analyses.

The chain couples TRBV6-1 to TRBJ2-3, with 11 bases fitting TRBD2. The source is a woman aged 25 to 39 in good health and CMV-seropositive. Sequencing was carried out using PBMCs. CDR3 region: CASSVSTSGVTDTQYF. CDR3 coding DNA: TGTGCCAGCAGTGTCTCGACTAGCGGGGTAACAGATACGCAGTATTTT.